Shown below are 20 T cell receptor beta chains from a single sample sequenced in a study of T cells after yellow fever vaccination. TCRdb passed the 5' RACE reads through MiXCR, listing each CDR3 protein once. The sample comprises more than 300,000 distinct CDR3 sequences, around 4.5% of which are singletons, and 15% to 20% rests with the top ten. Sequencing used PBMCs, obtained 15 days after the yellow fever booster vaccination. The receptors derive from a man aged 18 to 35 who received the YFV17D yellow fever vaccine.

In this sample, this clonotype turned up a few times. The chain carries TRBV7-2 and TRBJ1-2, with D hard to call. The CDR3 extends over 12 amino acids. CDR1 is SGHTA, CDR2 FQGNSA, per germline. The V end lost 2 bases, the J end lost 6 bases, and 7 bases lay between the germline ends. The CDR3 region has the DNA TGTGCCAGCAGCTTATTCCCCAATGGCTACACCTTC. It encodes CASSLFPNGYTF.

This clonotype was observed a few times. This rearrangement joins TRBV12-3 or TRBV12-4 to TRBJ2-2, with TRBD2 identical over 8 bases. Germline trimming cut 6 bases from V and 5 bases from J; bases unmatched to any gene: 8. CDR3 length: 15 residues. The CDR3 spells CASRGKAGVTGELFF. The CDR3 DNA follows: TGTGCCAGCAGGGGGAAAGCGGGGGTTACCGGGGAGCTGTTTTTT.

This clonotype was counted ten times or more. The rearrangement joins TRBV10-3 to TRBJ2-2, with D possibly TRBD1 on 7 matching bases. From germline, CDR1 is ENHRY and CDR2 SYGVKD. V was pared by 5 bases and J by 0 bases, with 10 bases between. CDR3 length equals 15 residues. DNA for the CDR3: TGTGCCATCAGTAGGAGGGGGCCGAACACCGGGGAGCTGTTTTTT. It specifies CAISRRGPNTGELFF.

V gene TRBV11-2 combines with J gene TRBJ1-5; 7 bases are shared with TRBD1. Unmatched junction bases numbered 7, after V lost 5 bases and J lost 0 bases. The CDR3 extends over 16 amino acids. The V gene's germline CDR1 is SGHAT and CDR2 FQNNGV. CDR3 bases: TGTGCCAGCAGCCGCGGGACAGTTTATAGCAATCAGCCCCAGCATTTT. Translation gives CASSRGTVYSNQPQHF. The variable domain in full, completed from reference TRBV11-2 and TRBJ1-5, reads EAGVAQSPRYKIIEKRQSVAFWCNPISGHATLYWYQQILGQGPKLLIQFQNNGVVDDSQLPKDRFSAERLKGVDSTLKIQPAKLEDSAVYLCASSRGTVYSNQPQHFGDGTRLSIL.

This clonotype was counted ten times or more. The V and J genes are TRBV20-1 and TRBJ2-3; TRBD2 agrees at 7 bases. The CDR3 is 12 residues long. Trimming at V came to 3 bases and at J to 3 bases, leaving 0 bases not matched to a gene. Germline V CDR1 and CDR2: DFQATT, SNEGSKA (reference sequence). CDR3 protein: CSASGGTDTQYF. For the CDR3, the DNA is TGCAGTGCTAGCGGGGGGACAGATACGCAGTATTTT.

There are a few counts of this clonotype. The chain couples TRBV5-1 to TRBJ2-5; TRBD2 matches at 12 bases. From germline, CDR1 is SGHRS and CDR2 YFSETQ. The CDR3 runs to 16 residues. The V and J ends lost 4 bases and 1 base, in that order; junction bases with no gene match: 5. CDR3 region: CASSRSSGGAQETQYF. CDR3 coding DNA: TGCGCCAGCAGCCGATCTAGCGGGGGGGCCCAAGAGACCCAGTACTTC.

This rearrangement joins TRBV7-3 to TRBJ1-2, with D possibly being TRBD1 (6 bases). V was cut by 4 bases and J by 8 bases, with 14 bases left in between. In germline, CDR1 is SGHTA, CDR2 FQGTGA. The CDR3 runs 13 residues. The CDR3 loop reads CASSWLGGAGYTF. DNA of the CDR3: TGTGCCAGCAGCTGGTTGGGGGGCGCCGGCTACACCTTC.

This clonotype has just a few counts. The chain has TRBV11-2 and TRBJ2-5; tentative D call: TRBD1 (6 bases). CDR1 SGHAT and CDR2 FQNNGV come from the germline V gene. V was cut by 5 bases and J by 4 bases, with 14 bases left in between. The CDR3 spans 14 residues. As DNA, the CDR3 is TGTGCCAGCAGCCCCCGGACAGTGACAGAGACCCAGTACTTC. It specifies CASSPRTVTETQYF.

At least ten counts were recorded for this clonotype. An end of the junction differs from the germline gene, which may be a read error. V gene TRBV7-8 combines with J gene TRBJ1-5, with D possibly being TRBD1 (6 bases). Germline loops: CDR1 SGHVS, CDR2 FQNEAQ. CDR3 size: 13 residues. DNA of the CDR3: TGTGCCAGCAGCTGGGACCGGGACACAAACCTACTTTTT. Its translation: CASSWDRDTNLLF.

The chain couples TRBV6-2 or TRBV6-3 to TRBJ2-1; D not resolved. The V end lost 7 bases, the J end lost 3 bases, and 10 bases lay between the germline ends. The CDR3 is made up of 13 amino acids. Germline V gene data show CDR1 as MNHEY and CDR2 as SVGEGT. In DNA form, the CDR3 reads TGTGCCAGCAAGAAGGATATCTACAATGAGCAGTTCTTC. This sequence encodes CASKKDIYNEQFF.

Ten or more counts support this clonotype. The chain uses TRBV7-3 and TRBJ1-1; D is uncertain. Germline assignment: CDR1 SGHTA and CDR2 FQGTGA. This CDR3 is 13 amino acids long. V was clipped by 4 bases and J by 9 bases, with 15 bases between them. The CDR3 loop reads CASSSTWGLQAFF. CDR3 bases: TGTGCCAGCAGCTCAACCTGGGGTTTGCAAGCTTTCTTT. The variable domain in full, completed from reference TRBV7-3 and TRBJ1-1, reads GAGVSQTPSNKVTEKGKYVELRCDPISGHTALYWYRQSLGQGPEFLIYFQGTGAADDSGLPNDRFFAVRPEGSVSTLKIQRTERGDSAVYLCASSSTWGLQAFFGQGTRLTVV.

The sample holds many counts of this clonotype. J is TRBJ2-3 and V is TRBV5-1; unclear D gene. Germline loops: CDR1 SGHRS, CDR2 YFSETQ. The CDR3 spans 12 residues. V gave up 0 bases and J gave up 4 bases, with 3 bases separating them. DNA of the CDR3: TGCGCCAGCAGCTTGGTCCCAGATACGCAGTATTTT. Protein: CASSLVPDTQYF.

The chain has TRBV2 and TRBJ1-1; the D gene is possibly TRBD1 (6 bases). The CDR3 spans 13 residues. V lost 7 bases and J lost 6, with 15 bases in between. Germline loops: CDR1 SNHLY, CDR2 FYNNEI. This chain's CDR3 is CASTATGQPEAFF. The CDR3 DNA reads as TGTGCCAGCACCGCTACAGGGCAGCCTGAAGCTTTCTTT.

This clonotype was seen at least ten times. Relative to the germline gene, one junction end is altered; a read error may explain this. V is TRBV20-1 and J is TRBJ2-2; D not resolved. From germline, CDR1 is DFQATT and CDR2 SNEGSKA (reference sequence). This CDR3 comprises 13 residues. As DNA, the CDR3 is TGCAGTGCTACTGAGTTGAACAGCGGGGAGCTGTTTTTT. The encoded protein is CSATELNSGELFF.

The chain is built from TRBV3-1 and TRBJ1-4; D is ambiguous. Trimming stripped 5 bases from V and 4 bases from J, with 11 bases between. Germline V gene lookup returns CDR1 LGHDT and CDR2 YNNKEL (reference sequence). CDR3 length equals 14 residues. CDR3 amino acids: CASSSNSDNEKLFF. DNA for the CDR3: TGTGCCAGCAGCTCAAATTCAGATAATGAAAAACTGTTTTTT.

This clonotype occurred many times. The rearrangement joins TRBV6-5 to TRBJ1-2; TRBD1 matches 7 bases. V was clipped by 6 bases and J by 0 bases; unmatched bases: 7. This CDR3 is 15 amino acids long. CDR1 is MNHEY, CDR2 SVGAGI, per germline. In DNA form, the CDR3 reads TGTGCCAGCAGCCCCAGGGGGGGAGCTAACTATGGCTACACCTTC. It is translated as CASSPRGGANYGYTF.

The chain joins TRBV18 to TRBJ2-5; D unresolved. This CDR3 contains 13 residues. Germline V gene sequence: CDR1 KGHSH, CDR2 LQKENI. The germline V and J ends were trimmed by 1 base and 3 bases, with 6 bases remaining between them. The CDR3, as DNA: TGTGCCAGCTCACCACTCAGTGAAGAGACCCAGTACTTC. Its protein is CASSPLSEETQYF.

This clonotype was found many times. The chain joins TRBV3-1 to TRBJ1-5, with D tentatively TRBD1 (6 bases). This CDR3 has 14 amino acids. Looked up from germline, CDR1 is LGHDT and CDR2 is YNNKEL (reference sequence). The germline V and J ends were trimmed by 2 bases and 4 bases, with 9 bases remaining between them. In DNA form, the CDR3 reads TGTGCCAGCAGCCAAACACAGGGTAATCAGCCCCAGCATTTT. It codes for CASSQTQGNQPQHF.

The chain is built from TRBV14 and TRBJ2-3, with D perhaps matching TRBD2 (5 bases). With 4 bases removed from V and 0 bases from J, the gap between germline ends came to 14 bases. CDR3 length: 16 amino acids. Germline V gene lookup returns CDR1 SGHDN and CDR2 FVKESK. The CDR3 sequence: CASSRRGSESTDTQYF. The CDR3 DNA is TGTGCCAGCAGCCGCCGTGGTAGCGAAAGCACAGATACGCAGTATTTT.

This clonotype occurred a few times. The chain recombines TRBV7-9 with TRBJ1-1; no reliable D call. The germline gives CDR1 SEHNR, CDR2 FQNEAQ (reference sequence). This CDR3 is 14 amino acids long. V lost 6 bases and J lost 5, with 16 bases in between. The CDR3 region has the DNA TGTGCCAGCAGAAATTCCTACGGGGAGACTGAAGCTTTCTTT. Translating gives CASRNSYGETEAFF. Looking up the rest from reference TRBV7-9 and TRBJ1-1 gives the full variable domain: DTGVSQNPRHKITKRGQNVTFRCDPISEHNRLYWYRQTLGQGPEFLTYFQNEAQLEKSRLLSDRFSAERPKGSFSTLEIQRTEQGDSAMYLCASRNSYGETEAFFGQGTRLTVV.